A selection of T cell receptor beta chains follows, all from one sample in a study of shared clonotypes between healthy human individuals. Data came from immunoSEQ multiplex PCR; TCRdb stores just in-frame clones and leaves some out. The data show 2,500,000 or so clones, approximately 92% seen once. The sequencing input was naive CD4+ T cells sorted from blood. All receptors derive from a man aged 18 to 29 in good health. The CDR3 runs from the conserved cysteine through the conserved F or W. The order of the fields is clone size, J gene, V gene, D gene, CDR3 protein, CDR3 DNA. The D gene is left open where the match is weak. The size field is filled for only some rows; it gives once, few, many or a size class.

. | TRBJ2-1 | TRBV5-1 | TRBD2 | CASSEAGAFYNEQFF | TGCGCCAGCAGCGAAGCGGGAGCGTTCTACAATGAGCAGTTCTTC
. | TRBJ2-4 | TRBV23-1 | . | CASSQGESKNIQYF | TGCGCCAGCAGTCAAGGGGAATCCAAAAACATTCAGTACTTC
. | TRBJ2-7 | TRBV4-1 | . | CASSQDPASLSYEQYF | TGCGCCAGCAGCCAAGATCCGGCTAGTCTCTCCTACGAGCAGTACTTC
. | TRBJ2-2 | TRBV6-5 | . | CASSRTPLTTGELFF | TGTGCCAGCAGTCGGACACCTCTTACCACCGGGGAGCTGTTTTTT
. | TRBJ2-7 | TRBV9 | TRBD2 | CASSVAGGRNYEQYF | TGTGCCAGCAGCGTAGCCGGGGGGAGAAACTACGAGCAGTACTTC
once | TRBJ2-2 | TRBV2 | . | CASSEEQSGGELFF | TGTGCCAGCAGTGAGGAACAGTCGGGCGGGGAGCTGTTTTTT
. | TRBJ2-1 | TRBV14 | . | CASSQAHGISYNEQFF | TGTGCCAGCAGCCAAGCCCACGGGATCTCCTACAATGAGCAGTTCTTC
. | TRBJ2-7 | TRBV5-1 | TRBD2 | CASSPITSGGAVEQYF | TGCGCCAGCAGCCCGATTACTAGCGGGGGGGCCGTCGAGCAGTACTTC
once | TRBJ1-3 | TRBV2 | . | CASSEPTGGSGNTIYF | TGTGCCAGCAGTGAGCCGACCGGCGGATCTGGAAACACCATATATTTT
. | TRBJ2-5 | TRBV5-4 | . | CASSLRSGSAETQYF | TGTGCCAGCAGCTTGAGGTCCGGGAGTGCGGAGACCCAGTACTTC
. | TRBJ2-5 | TRBV5-1 | . | CASSSTSGNQETQYF | TGCGCCAGCAGCTCTACTTCAGGAAACCAAGAGACCCAGTACTTC
. | TRBJ2-5 | TRBV30 | . | CAWSVLHGSKETQYF | TGTGCCTGGAGTGTCTTACACGGGAGTAAGGAGACCCAGTACTTC
once | TRBJ2-1 | TRBV19 | . | CASRVYNEQFF | TGTGCCAGTCGAGTTTACAATGAGCAGTTCTTC
. | TRBJ2-7 | TRBV7-2 | . | CASSFRPSYEQYF | TGTGCCAGCAGCTTCCGCCCAAGCTACGAGCAGTACTTC
. | TRBJ2-5 | TRBV2 | . | CASSGWGGSTEETQYF | TGTGCCAGCAGTGGGTGGGGCGGATCGACAGAGGAGACCCAGTACTTC
. | TRBJ2-2 | TRBV4-2 | . | CASSQTRDTGELFF | TGTGCCAGCAGCCAGACAAGGGACACCGGGGAGCTGTTTTTT
. | TRBJ1-2 | TRBV21-1 | . | CASSKRDKGKYGYTF | TGTGCCAGCAGCAAAAGGGACAAGGGAAAATATGGCTACACCTTC
. | TRBJ2-3 | TRBV29-1 | TRBD2 | CSGTSGRARGADTQYF | TGCAGCGGGACTAGCGGGAGGGCCAGGGGAGCAGATACGCAGTATTTT
. | TRBJ2-5 | TRBV4-1 | TRBD1 | CASSRFDRVLETQYF | TGCGCCAGCAGCCGATTCGACAGGGTTTTGGAGACCCAGTACTTC
. | TRBJ2-1 | TRBV6-1 | . | CASSAWGRFGDEQFF | TGTGCCAGCAGTGCATGGGGACGGTTTGGGGATGAGCAGTTCTTC
. | TRBJ2-5 | TRBV5-1 | . | CASRGNQETQYF | TGCGCCAGCAGGGGGAACCAAGAGACCCAGTACTTC
. | TRBJ1-1 | TRBV6-5 | . | CASSPRINTEAFF | TGTGCCAGCAGTCCCCGAATTAACACTGAAGCTTTCTTT
. | TRBJ2-6 | TRBV11-3 | . | CASSSSTGTTGANVLTF | TGTGCCAGCAGCTCATCTACCGGGACGACTGGGGCCAACGTCCTGACTTTC
once | TRBJ2-7 | TRBV7-2 | TRBD1 | CASSLDPGQLYEQYF | TGTGCCAGCAGCTTAGACCCGGGACAGCTCTACGAGCAGTACTTC
. | TRBJ1-1 | TRBV5-4 | TRBD1 | CASSLRGPNTEAFF | TGTGCCAGCAGCTTGAGGGGGCCAAACACTGAAGCTTTCTTT
. | TRBJ2-7 | TRBV6-5 | TRBD1 | CAARQGYEQYF | TGTGCCGCCCGACAGGGTTACGAGCAGTACTTC
. | TRBJ2-3 | TRBV9 | . | CASSTLDSRTDTQYF | TGTGCCAGCAGCACCCTGGACTCGCGCACAGATACGCAGTATTTT
. | TRBJ1-6 | TRBV5-1 | TRBD1 | CASSLGQGGSLHF | TGCGCCAGCAGCTTGGGGCAGGGGGGGTCCCTCCACTTT
. | TRBJ1-3 | TRBV25-1 | . | CASSELGGEGKSGNTIYF | TGTGCCAGCAGTGAATTGGGTGGTGAGGGAAAGTCTGGAAACACCATATATTTT